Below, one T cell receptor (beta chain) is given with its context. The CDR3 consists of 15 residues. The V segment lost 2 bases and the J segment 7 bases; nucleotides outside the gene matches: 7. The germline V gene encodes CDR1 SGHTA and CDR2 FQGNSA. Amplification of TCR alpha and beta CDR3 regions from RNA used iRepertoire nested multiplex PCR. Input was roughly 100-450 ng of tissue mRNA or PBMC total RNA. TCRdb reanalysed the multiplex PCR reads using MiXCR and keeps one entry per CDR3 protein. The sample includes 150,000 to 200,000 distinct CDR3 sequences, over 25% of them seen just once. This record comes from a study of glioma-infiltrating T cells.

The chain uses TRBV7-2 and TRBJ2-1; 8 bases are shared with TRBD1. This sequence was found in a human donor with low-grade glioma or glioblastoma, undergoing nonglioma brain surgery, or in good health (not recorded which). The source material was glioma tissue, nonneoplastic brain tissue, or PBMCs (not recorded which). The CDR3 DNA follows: TGTGCCAGCAGCTTACAGGGACAGGCCCTTAATGAGCAGTTCTTC. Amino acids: CASSLQGQALNEQFF.